One sample yielded the 19 T cell receptor beta chains listed below, sequenced in a study of blood T cell repertoires in COVID-19. The assay was immunoSEQ multiplex PCR, and TCRdb's table has in-frame clones only and misses some. The sample lists 110,000 to 150,000 clones, about four fifths occurring once. The sequenced sample was peripheral blood. Receptors were obtained from a human donor in a cohort sampled during active COVID-19.

The chain is built from TRBV18 and TRBJ2-5, with 7 bases matching TRBD1. The CDR3 has 15 residues. CDR1 is KGHSH, CDR2 LQKENI, per germline. The V and J ends lost 2 bases and 1 base, in that order; junction bases with no gene match: 4. The CDR3 protein is CASSPGTDLQETQYF. The DNA of the CDR3 is TGTGCCAGCTCACCAGGGACAGACCTCCAAGAGACCCAGTACTTC.

CDR3 in amino acids: CASRGGQGSSEQYF. CDR3 nucleotides: TGTGCCAGCAGGGGCGGACAGGGATCGAGCGAGCAGTACTTC. The V call is TRBV6-5, the J call TRBJ2-7; TRBD1 matches at 8 bases. This CDR3 has 14 residues. Trimming took 6 bases from V and 6 from J; bases not matched to a gene: 10. The germline V gene encodes CDR1 MNHEY and CDR2 SVGAGI.

The table lists this clone with a count of one. The rearrangement joins TRBV19 to TRBJ2-1, with a tentative D call TRBD2 (6 bases). Germline lookup yields CDR1 LNHDA and CDR2 SQIVND (reference sequence). The V and J ends lost 3 bases and 7 bases respectively, with 10 bases between them. The length of the CDR3 is 13 residues. The CDR3 nucleotides read TGTGCCAGTAGTATTGCGGGATTGAATGAGCAGTTCTTC. Protein: CASSIAGLNEQFF.

The CDR3 sequence is CASSLLVADEQFF. The CDR3 nucleotides read TGTGCCAGTAGTTTGTTGGTAGCCGATGAGCAGTTCTTC. V gene TRBV19 combines with J gene TRBJ2-1; no definite D call. CDR3 size: 13 residues. Germline CDR1 LNHDA, CDR2 SQIVND (reference sequence). The V and J ends lost 5 bases and 8 bases respectively, with 13 bases between them.

The chain employs TRBV6-6 and TRBJ2-7; the D is unclear. Trimming shortened V by 2 bases and J by 4 bases, and 6 bases separated the two germline ends. The CDR3 sequence is 12 residues long. The germline CDR1 and CDR2 sequences are MNHNY and SVGAGI (reference sequence). The CDR3 sequence: CASSYAGYEQYF. CDR3 DNA sequence: TGTGCCAGCAGTTACGCCGGTTACGAGCAGTACTTC.

The chain joins TRBV28 to TRBJ1-3; D is possibly TRBD1 (5 bases). Per germline, CDR1 MDHEN and CDR2 SYDVKM. The CDR3 length is 15 residues. With 4 bases removed from V and 4 bases from J, the gap between germline ends came to 14 bases. The CDR3 region has the DNA TGTGCCAGCAGTTCGGGGGGGGTCGTCGGAAACACCATATATTTT. This gives the protein CASSSGGVVGNTIYF. The variable domain in full, completed from reference TRBV28 and TRBJ1-3, reads DVKVTQSSRYLVKRTGEKVFLECVQDMDHENMFWYRQDPGLGLRLIYFSYDVKMKEKGDIPEGYSVSREKKERFSLILESASTNQTSMYLCASSSGGVVGNTIYFGEGSWLTVV.

The sample holds a few counts of this clone. This chain connects TRBV6-4 to TRBJ1-2; 12 nucleotides match TRBD1. The CDR3 is 16 amino acids. The V gene's germline CDR1 is MRHNA and CDR2 SNTAGT. Trimming at V came to 4 bases and at J to 3 bases, leaving 6 bases not matched to a gene. The CDR3 loop reads CASSAGTGGDYYGYTF. The CDR3 region has the DNA TGTGCCAGCAGTGCCGGGACAGGGGGCGATTACTATGGCTACACCTTC.

This chain links TRBV4-2 with TRBJ2-3; possible D gene TRBD2, 5 bases. V was trimmed by 3 bases and J by 3 bases, leaving 13 bases between them. This CDR3 spans 15 amino acids. Germline-derived CDR1 and CDR2 are LGHNA and YNFKEQ. This CDR3 reads CASSQRADVTDTQYF. The CDR3, as DNA: TGTGCCAGCAGCCAGCGGGCGGATGTGACAGATACGCAGTATTTT.

The chain is built from TRBV27 and TRBJ1-5; 11 positions match TRBD1. Germline V gives CDR1 MNHEY, CDR2 SMNVEV (reference sequence). J gave up 6 bases and V 6 bases, and 10 bases lay outside the gene matches. This CDR3 comprises 16 residues. The DNA of the CDR3 is TGTGCCAGCAGCCGACGGACAGGGGGCAACGGTCAGCCCCAGCATTTT. Translated: CASSRRTGGNGQPQHF.

J is TRBJ2-6 and V is TRBV13; D might be TRBD2 (5 bases). Per germline, CDR1 PRHDT and CDR2 FYEKMQ (reference sequence). The length of the CDR3 is 16 residues. Trimming pared 1 base from V and 2 bases from J, leaving 9 bases between. The CDR3 DNA sequence: TGTGCCAGCAGCTTAGAGGGAGAGCCTGGGGCCAACGTCCTGACTTTC. Translating it yields CASSLEGEPGANVLTF.

This rearrangement joins TRBV4-1 to TRBJ1-1; weak D call: TRBD1 (5 bases). Germline V gene lookup returns CDR1 MGHRA and CDR2 YSYEKL. The V end was cut by 1 base, the J end by 1 base, with 19 bases between. The CDR3 has 18 amino acids. CDR3 sequence reads: CASSQVGMGLDRNTEAFF. The CDR3 bases are TGCGCCAGCAGCCAAGTTGGAATGGGGTTAGACAGGAACACTGAAGCTTTCTTT.

The V gene is TRBV2, the J gene TRBJ1-1; D not resolved. Germline V gene data show CDR1 as SNHLY and CDR2 as FYNNEI. V shed 0 bases and J shed 6 bases, with 8 bases lying between them. The length of the CDR3 is 13 residues. The CDR3, as DNA: TGTGCCAGCAGTGAAGCGCGGGAGGCTGAAGCTTTCTTT. Its translation is CASSEAREAEAFF.

This clone has just one count. The chain has TRBV4-3 and TRBJ2-7, with 7 nucleotides matching TRBD1. Germline assignment: CDR1 LGHNA and CDR2 YSLEER. CDR3 size: 16 residues. V lost 0 bases to trimming and J lost 1 base; unmatched junction nucleotides: 6. CDR3 in DNA: TGCGCCAGCAGCCAAGATCTCGCACAGGGGTCCTACGAGCAGTACTTC. This gives the protein CASSQDLAQGSYEQYF.

The V gene is TRBV19, the J gene TRBJ2-7; TRBD2 matches 7 bases. Germline CDR1 reads LNHDA; CDR2 reads SQIVND (reference sequence). Unmatched junction bases numbered 8, after V lost 8 bases and J lost 1 base. There are 14 residues in the CDR3. The CDR3 coding sequence is TGTGCCAGTTCGGCAACGGGAGGATCCTACGAGCAGTACTTC. Translation gives CASSATGGSYEQYF.

The chain carries TRBV5-4 and TRBJ2-2; 7 bases line up with TRBD2. The CDR3 length is 16 residues. Germline-derived CDR1 and CDR2 are SGHNT and YYREEE (reference sequence). V lost 0 bases and J lost 6; bases outside the gene matches: 8. CDR3 sequence (DNA): TGTGCCAGCAGCTTGGGGAATGGGAGGGGCGCCGGGGAGCTGTTTTTT. Protein sequence: CASSLGNGRGAGELFF.

V usage is TRBV5-1 and J usage is TRBJ2-2, with D possibly matching TRBD2 (6 bases). The CDR3 totals 16 residues. From germline, CDR1 is SGHRS and CDR2 YFSETQ. Between the trimmed V and J ends, which lost 0 bases and 7 bases, there was a span of 16 bases. The CDR3: CASSLVRERGGGELFF. The CDR3 DNA is TGCGCCAGCAGCTTGGTTCGGGAGCGTGGTGGCGGGGAGCTGTTTTTT.

This chain joins TRBV5-6 and TRBJ2-6, with 7 bases matching TRBD1. V was clipped by 3 bases and J by 1 base; unmatched bases: 7. Germline values: CDR1 SGHDT, CDR2 YYEEEE. The CDR3 is 17 amino acids. CDR3 sequence (DNA): TGTGCCAGCAGCTCGCCGACAGGGCGGTCTGGGGCCAACGTCCTGACTTTC. This sequence encodes CASSSPTGRSGANVLTF.

This chain joins TRBV19 and TRBJ1-5; 7 bases agree with TRBD1. Germline CDR1 reads LNHDA; CDR2 reads SQIVND (reference sequence). V lost 4 bases, J lost 0 bases, and 15 bases stayed unmatched. This CDR3 is built from 19 residues. The CDR3 DNA sequence: TGTGCCAGTAGTAGGATGGCACGGGACAGTGGTTATAGCAATCAGCCCCAGCATTTT. Translating gives CASSRMARDSGYSNQPQHF.

The rearrangement joins TRBV6-6 to TRBJ2-7; 12 bases line up with TRBD2. Germline V CDR1 and CDR2: MNHNY, SVGAGI (reference sequence). This CDR3 spans 14 amino acids. With V trimmed by 6 bases and J by 5 bases, 5 bases remained unmatched. The CDR3 spells CASRKLAGGHEQYF. CDR3 coding DNA: TGTGCCAGCAGGAAACTAGCGGGAGGCCACGAGCAGTACTTC.